This T cell receptor (beta chain) derives from a study of T cell repertoires in cytomegalovirus infection. Study-wide context: Public TCR beta signature analysis indicated the presence of both CMV infection and matching HLA type.

Whole-study findings and limits: The ex vivo response showed dominance by HLA-C-restricted CMV-specific TCR beta clonotypes. Cumulative public TCR beta family frequency identified CMV carriers with the relevant HLA.

Trimming cost V 6 bases and J 6 bases, with 12 bases left between them. This CDR3 region has 12 residues. Germline CDR1 and CDR2: DFQATT and SNEGSKA (reference sequence). This clonotype has only a few counts. Its antigen is as yet unknown. TCRdb used MiXCR to reprocess the reads, holding one entry per CDR3 protein. The sample holds hundreds of thousands of distinct CDR3 sequences, roughly a third seen once. This sequence originates from a human donor in good health (CMV status not recorded). Some clones in this sample may be carry-over from other donors' samples. The rearrangement joins TRBV20-1 to TRBJ2-4; D remains ambiguous. Sample: PBMCs. The CDR3 region is CSAATGSNIQYF. Written as DNA, the CDR3 is TGCAGTGCCGCCACCGGGTCAAACATTCAGTACTTC.